Shown below are 17 T cell receptor beta chains from a single sample sequenced in a study of T cells in localized non-small cell lung cancer. Sequenced by immunoSEQ multiplex PCR; TCRdb stores in-frame clones only, minus some. The profile shows tens of thousands of clones, 90% to 95% of them singletons. The specimen was peripheral blood, collected before any cancer treatment. All receptors derive from a woman aged 35 to 75 with stage I lung adenocarcinoma.

This clone appeared a few times. V is TRBV6-1 and J is TRBJ1-5; D is perhaps TRBD1 (5 bases). V lost 8 bases and J 2 bases, leaving 16 bases between the germline ends. The CDR3 is 15 residues long. In germline, CDR1 is MNHNS, CDR2 SASEGT. Here the CDR3 reads CASLIGGSGNQPQHF. The CDR3 DNA is TGTGCCAGCCTGATCGGGGGGTCGGGCAATCAGCCCCAGCATTTT.

The rearrangement links TRBV7-8 to TRBJ2-1, with D unresolved. Per germline, CDR1 SGHVS and CDR2 FQNEAQ. V gave up 1 base and J gave up 4 bases, with 11 bases separating them. CDR3 length equals 15 residues. The CDR3 here is CASSLVEASYNEQFF. The CDR3 DNA reads as TGTGCCAGCAGCTTAGTAGAAGCATCATACAATGAGCAGTTCTTC.

The rearrangement uses TRBV15 and TRBJ1-1; TRBD1 might be the D (6 bases). CDR1 and CDR2 (germline): LNHNV, YYDKDF (reference sequence). Deletions cut 0 bases from V and 4 bases from J, with 12 bases between. This CDR3 region has 15 residues. CDR3 coding DNA: TGTGCCACCAGCAGAGATATACAGGGTATCACTGAAGCTTTCTTT. Its protein is CATSRDIQGITEAFF.

This clone was seen only once. The V call is TRBV2, the J call TRBJ1-1, with D uncertain. Germline CDR1 is SNHLY and CDR2 is FYNNEI. The V and J ends lost 0 bases and 1 base respectively, with 9 bases between them. The length of the CDR3 is 15 residues. CDR3 coding DNA: TGTGCCAGCAGTGAAGCCAGACTTACGAACACTGAAGCTTTCTTT. Translating gives CASSEARLTNTEAFF.

The chain joins TRBV7-3 to TRBJ2-2; 10 nucleotides agree with TRBD1. This CDR3 has 18 amino acids. From germline, CDR1 is SGHTA and CDR2 FQGTGA. The junction had 12 bases not matched to a gene; V was cut back by 4 bases and J by 4 bases. The CDR3 DNA sequence: TGTGCCAGCAGCTCGTCCGCACCGGGACAGGGGTTCACCGGGGAGCTGTTTTTT. It specifies CASSSSAPGQGFTGELFF.

V and J are TRBV18 and TRBJ2-7; no definite D call. The germline CDR1 and CDR2 sequences are KGHSH and LQKENI. The CDR3 is 14 amino acids. Trimming shortened V by 0 bases and J by 3 bases, and 9 bases separated the two germline ends. The CDR3 spells CASSPPASIYEQYF. The CDR3 DNA is TGTGCCAGCTCACCACCGGCCTCCATCTACGAGCAGTACTTC.

As DNA, the CDR3 is TGCGCCAGCAGTGGGGGACTAGCGGGGCCGTACAATGAGCAGTTCTTC. It translates to CASSGGLAGPYNEQFF. The V call is TRBV10-1, the J call TRBJ2-1, with TRBD2 identical over 13 bases. Germline V CDR1 and CDR2: WNHNN, SYGVQD (reference sequence). There are 16 residues in the CDR3. V shed 4 bases and J 4 bases; nucleotides not matched to a gene: 4.

This sequence joins TRBV5-8 and TRBJ2-7, with D unresolved. The germline V gene has CDR1 SGHTS and CDR2 YDEGEE. The CDR3 is made up of 15 amino acids. Trimming stripped 3 bases from V and 3 bases from J, with 16 bases between. The CDR3 reads CASSSRLRSDYEQYF. DNA for the CDR3: TGTGCCAGCAGCTCCAGACTCAGATCGGACTACGAGCAGTACTTC.

The chain couples TRBV5-4 to TRBJ2-1; TRBD2 aligns across 7 bases. Trimming took 0 bases from V and 1 from J; bases not matched to a gene: 10. This CDR3 has 18 residues. Germline CDR1 and CDR2: SGHNT and YYREEE (reference sequence). CDR3 in DNA: TGTGCCAGCAGCTTGGCCATGGGGGGGTCGGGTTCCTACAATGAGCAGTTCTTC. Its translation: CASSLAMGGSGSYNEQFF.

J is TRBJ1-1 and V is TRBV18; D might be TRBD1 (6 bases). The CDR3 is made up of 18 amino acids. The germline V gene encodes CDR1 KGHSH and CDR2 LQKENI. Trimming removed 1 base at V and 0 bases at J, with 18 bases between. The CDR3 coding sequence is TGTGCCAGCTCACCACTAGCGGGGGCCCGACGATTGAACACTGAAGCTTTCTTT. Its translation: CASSPLAGARRLNTEAFF.

CDR3 coding DNA: TGTGCCACCAGCAGAGAAGGTCGGGGCCCCTATGGCTACACCTTC. Its translation: CATSREGRGPYGYTF. This chain links TRBV15 with TRBJ1-2, with a possible D match to TRBD1 (5 bases). This CDR3 spans 15 amino acids. Germline CDR1 reads LNHNV; CDR2 reads YYDKDF (reference sequence). Between the trimmed V and J ends, which lost 0 bases and 4 bases, there was a span of 12 bases.

The genes are TRBV12-5 and TRBJ2-1; no clear D gene. Germline V gene sequence: CDR1 LGHNT, CDR2 FRNRAP. Trimming pared 5 bases from V and 4 bases from J, leaving 6 bases between. The CDR3 loop spans 12 amino acids. CDR3 protein: CASGRLYNEQFF. The CDR3 nucleotides read TGTGCTAGTGGTCGACTTTACAATGAGCAGTTCTTC.

CDR3 sequence: CASSLFLPLSGTSDYEQYF. The CDR3 DNA sequence: TGTGCCAGCAGCTTATTCCTTCCGCTCTCCGGGACATCTGATTACGAGCAGTACTTC. The genes are TRBV11-3 and TRBJ2-7, with a weak D call TRBD1 (6 bases). CDR1 SGHNT and CDR2 YENEEA come from the germline V gene. Between the trimmed V and J ends, which lost 2 bases and 4 bases, there was a span of 27 bases. The length of the CDR3 is 19 residues.

V usage is TRBV7-9 and J usage is TRBJ1-1; tentatively, D is TRBD1 (6 bases). Trimming removed 5 bases from V and 6 bases from J, with 16 bases in between. Germline CDR1 SEHNR, CDR2 FQNEAQ (reference sequence). CDR3 length: 14 amino acids. The CDR3 protein is CASSVTGFAAEAFF. CDR3 DNA: TGTGCCAGCAGCGTCACAGGGTTTGCCGCTGAAGCTTTCTTT.

V gene TRBV7-3 combines with J gene TRBJ2-2, with D unclear. Looked up from germline, CDR1 is SGHTA and CDR2 is FQGTGA. The CDR3 is 15 residues long. Trimming removed 5 bases at V and 0 bases at J, with 10 bases between. The CDR3 loop reads CASSPLGSNTGELFF. The CDR3 DNA reads TGTGCCAGCAGCCCCCTAGGCTCGAACACCGGGGAGCTGTTTTTT.

V usage is TRBV11-1 and J usage is TRBJ2-3, with D unresolved. CDR3 length: 11 amino acids. The germline V and J ends were trimmed by 5 bases and 7 bases, with 7 bases remaining between them. The germline gives CDR1 SGHAT, CDR2 FQDESV (reference sequence). The DNA of the CDR3 is TGTGCCAGCAGCCTCAGTAATACGCAGTATTTT. The encoded protein is CASSLSNTQYF. Looking up the rest from reference TRBV11-1 and TRBJ2-3 gives the full variable domain: EAEVAQSPRYKITEKSQAVAFWCDPISGHATLYWYRQILGQGPELLVQFQDESVVDDSQLPKDRFSAERLKGVDSTLKIQPAELGDSAMYLCASSLSNTQYFGPGTRLTVL.

V gene TRBV6-5 combines with J gene TRBJ1-3; D is unresolved. The CDR3 contains 15 residues. The V end lost 2 bases, the J end lost 0 bases, and 8 bases lay between the germline ends. The germline V gene has CDR1 MNHEY and CDR2 SVGAGI. CDR3 DNA: TGTGCCAGCAGTTACAGTTTCAGCTCTGGAAACACCATATATTTT. Translation: CASSYSFSSGNTIYF.